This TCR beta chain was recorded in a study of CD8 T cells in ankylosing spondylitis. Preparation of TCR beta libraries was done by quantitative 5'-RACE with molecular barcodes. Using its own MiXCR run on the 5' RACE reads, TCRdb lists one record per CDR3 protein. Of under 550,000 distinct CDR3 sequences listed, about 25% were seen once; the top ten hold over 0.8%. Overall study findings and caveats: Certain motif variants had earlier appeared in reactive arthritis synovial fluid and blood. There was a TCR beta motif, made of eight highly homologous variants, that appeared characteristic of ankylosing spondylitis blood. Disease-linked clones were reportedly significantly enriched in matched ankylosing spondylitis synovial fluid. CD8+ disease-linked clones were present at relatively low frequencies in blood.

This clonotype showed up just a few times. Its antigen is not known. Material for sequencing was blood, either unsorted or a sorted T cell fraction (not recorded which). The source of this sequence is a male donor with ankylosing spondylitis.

CDR3 region: CASSPLEREDNEQYF. The CDR3 nucleotides are TGTGCCAGCAGTCCCTTGGAGCGGGAGGACAACGAGCAGTACTTC. This chain uses TRBV6-2 or TRBV6-3 with TRBJ2-7, with 9 bases matching TRBD2. Germline assignment: CDR1 MNHEY and CDR2 SVGEGT. V lost 5 bases to trimming and J lost 5 bases; unmatched junction nucleotides: 10. The CDR3 is 15 amino acids.